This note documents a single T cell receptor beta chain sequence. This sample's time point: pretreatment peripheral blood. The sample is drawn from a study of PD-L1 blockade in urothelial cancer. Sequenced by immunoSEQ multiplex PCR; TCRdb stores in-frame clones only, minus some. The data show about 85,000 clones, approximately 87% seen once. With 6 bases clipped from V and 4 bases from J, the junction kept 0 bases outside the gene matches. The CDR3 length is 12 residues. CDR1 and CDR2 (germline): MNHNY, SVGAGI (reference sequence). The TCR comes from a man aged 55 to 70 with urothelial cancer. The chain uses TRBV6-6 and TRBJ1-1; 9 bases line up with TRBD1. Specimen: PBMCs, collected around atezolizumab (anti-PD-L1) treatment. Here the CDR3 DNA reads TGTGCCAGCAGGACAGGGGGCACTGAAGCTTTCTTT. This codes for CASRTGGTEAFF.